This is a list of T cell receptor beta chains from one sample in a study of beta chain features in type 1 diabetes. Produced via immunoSEQ multiplex PCR; TCRdb's table is partial and in-frame only. Here the sample spans 300,000 to 350,000 clones, roughly 8% being singletons. Material for sequencing was central memory CD4+ T cells from blood. These receptors all stem from a woman younger than 35 in good health. CDR3s include the opening cysteine and the closing phenylalanine or tryptophan. The D gene is left open where the match is weak. Size tells how often a clone was seen (once, few, many) or the class of an expanded clone, and some rows leave it out.

TRBV4-2,TRBD1,TRBJ1-5,once,TGTGCCAGCAGCCGAGGGACAGGGCAGGGCAATCAGCCCCAGCATTTT,CASSRGTGQGNQPQHF
TRBV7-2,.,TRBJ2-2,few,TGTGCCAGCAGCTTTACAGGCGACGTTTTACGAGGGGAGCTGTTTTTT,CASSFTGDVLRGELFF
TRBV4-2,.,TRBJ2-7,.,TGTGCCAGCAGCCAAGTTGTGGAAACCTACGAGCAGTACTTC,CASSQVVETYEQYF
TRBV4-1,TRBD1,TRBJ1-4,few,TGCGCCAGCAGCACACGGGACAGGGGGGAAAAACTGTTTTTT,CASSTRDRGEKLFF
TRBV7-2,TRBD2,TRBJ2-2,few,TGTGCCAGCAGTCAGGGACTAGCGGGAGGCCCTAACACCGGGGAGCTGTTTTTT,CASSQGLAGGPNTGELFF
TRBV2,.,TRBJ2-2,.,TGTGCCAGCAGTGTAAGTCCGAACACCGGGGAGCTGTTTTTT,CASSVSPNTGELFF
TRBV25-1,.,TRBJ1-5,few,TGTGCCAGCAGTTCGACAGCATCGGGAAATCAGCCCCAGCATTTT,CASSSTASGNQPQHF
TRBV23-1,.,TRBJ1-5,many,TGCGCCAGCAGACGAAACGTGGGTCGGTCCCACAATCAGCCCCAGCATTTT,CASRRNVGRSHNQPQHF
TRBV29-1,.,TRBJ1-1,.,TGCAGCGTTGAAGGGGGGCCGGGCACTGAAGCTTTCTTT,CSVEGGPGTEAFF
TRBV7-2,.,TRBJ2-2,.,TGTGCCAGCAGCTCACAGGGGAACACCGGGGAGCTGTTTTTT,CASSSQGNTGELFF
TRBV7-9,.,TRBJ2-6,few,TGTGCCAGCAGCCCCGAGGCCGCCGGGGCCAACGTCCTGACTTTC,CASSPEAAGANVLTF
TRBV7-8,TRBD2,TRBJ2-7,few,TGTGCCAGCAGCTTTGGTACTAGCGGGAACTACGAGCAGTACTTC,CASSFGTSGNYEQYF
TRBV7-9,TRBD2,TRBJ2-6,once,TGTGCCAGCAGCCGTCTAGCGGGAGTCGGGGCCAACGTCCTGACTTTC,CASSRLAGVGANVLTF
TRBV19,TRBD2,TRBJ2-1,.,TGTGCCAGTAGTCAAAGCGCGGGACTAGCGTTCAATGAGCAGTTCTTC,CASSQSAGLAFNEQFF
TRBV28,TRBD2,TRBJ2-7,many,TGTGCCAGCAGTCCTCGGGGTAGCGGGAGATACGAGCAGTACTTC,CASSPRGSGRYEQYF
TRBV2,.,TRBJ2-7,.,TGTGCCAGCAGTTACAACGGGGGCGAGCAGTACTTC,CASSYNGGEQYF
TRBV6-5,.,TRBJ1-1,few,TGTGCCAGCAGTGACGTCAGACTAAACACTGAAGCTTTCTTT,CASSDVRLNTEAFF
TRBV6-1,.,TRBJ1-5,many,TGTGCCAGCAGTGAAACGACCCGGTTGCAGGATCAGCCCCAGCATTTT,CASSETTRLQDQPQHF
TRBV5-1,.,TRBJ1-5,few,TGCGCCAGCAGCTTAGTTGGCGCAGCCAATCAGCCCCAGCATTTT,CASSLVGAANQPQHF
TRBV21-1,.,TRBJ2-1,many,TGTGCCAGCAGCAAAGCGTGGGAACTAGCCGTATCCTACAATGAGCAGTTCTTC,CASSKAWELAVSYNEQFF
TRBV7-2,.,TRBJ2-7,.,TGTGCCAGCAGCTTAACGGGGGATAAGAGGTACGAGCAGTACTTC,CASSLTGDKRYEQYF
TRBV19,.,TRBJ2-1,many,TGTGCCAGTAGTTTGGCAGGCCGCTCCTACAATGAGCAGTTCTTC,CASSLAGRSYNEQFF
TRBV2,TRBD1,TRBJ1-5,.,TGTGCCAGCAGAGGGACAGAAAATAGCAATCAGCCCCAGCATTTT,CASRGTENSNQPQHF
TRBV15,TRBD1,TRBJ2-5,.,TGTGCCACCAGCAGAGACCTTACAGGGGACCAAGAGACCCAGTACTTC,CATSRDLTGDQETQYF
TRBV6-6,.,TRBJ1-2,few,TGTGCCAGCAGTTACTGGGGGCCCGGTGAAGGCTACACCTTC,CASSYWGPGEGYTF
TRBV2,TRBD1,TRBJ1-1,.,TGTGCCAGCAGTCGGACAGGGGCCGAAGCTTTCTTT,CASSRTGAEAFF
TRBV15,TRBD2,TRBJ2-1,few,TGTGCCACCAGCAGAGATCAGCGGGAGGGTAATGAGCAGTTCTTC,CATSRDQREGNEQFF
TRBV7-2,.,TRBJ2-7,.,TGTGCCAGCAGCTTAAGGTCGGCTAGAGCCTACGAGCAGTACTTC,CASSLRSARAYEQYF
TRBV6-5,TRBD1,TRBJ1-4,once,TGTGCCAGCAGTTATATTGCGACAGGGCTAAGTGAAAAACTGTTTTTT,CASSYIATGLSEKLFF
TRBV2,.,TRBJ1-5,few,TGTGCCAGCAGTGACAGAGACAATCAGCCCCAGCATTTT,CASSDRDNQPQHF
TRBV5-1,.,TRBJ2-3,.,TGCGCCAGCAGCTTGAGTGGAGATACGCAGTATTTT,CASSLSGDTQYF
TRBV7-9,.,TRBJ2-1,few,TGTGCCAGCAGCTTCGGGACTTTTGAGCAGTTCTTC,CASSFGTFEQFF
TRBV28,.,TRBJ2-3,few,TGTGCCAGTAGCATCACAGATACGCAGTATTTT,CASSITDTQYF
TRBV10-3,TRBD1,TRBJ2-7,few,TGTGCCATCAGTGATAGAGTGGGACAGGGAAGCGAGCAGTACTTC,CAISDRVGQGSEQYF
TRBV23-1,TRBD1,TRBJ2-5,.,TGCGCCAGCAGTCAGACCGACAGGGGTTCGGAGACCCAGTACTTC,CASSQTDRGSETQYF
TRBV7-3,TRBD2,TRBJ2-3,.,TGTGCCAGCAGCTTCGGTCTAGCGGGCACAGATACGCAGTATTTT,CASSFGLAGTDTQYF
TRBV9,.,TRBJ2-2,few,TGTGCCAGCAGCGTCATAGGCGGGGAGCTGTTTTTT,CASSVIGGELFF
TRBV2,.,TRBJ2-3,few,TGTGCCAGCAAAACAAACACAGATACGCAGTATTTT,CASKTNTDTQYF
TRBV2,TRBD2,TRBJ2-1,.,TGTGCCAGCAGTCGTGCCTTAGCGGGAAGCAATGAGCAGTTCTTC,CASSRALAGSNEQFF
TRBV18,.,TRBJ2-1,few,TGTGCCAGCTCACCAACAAGCGGCCACAATGAGCAGTTCTTC,CASSPTSGHNEQFF
TRBV18,.,TRBJ2-4,.,TGTGCCAGCTCACGGGGGGACGGAAACATTCAGTACTTC,CASSRGDGNIQYF
TRBV9,.,TRBJ2-1,.,TGTGCCAGCAGCGTCTCCCTGGGGAGAGAGCAGTTCTTC,CASSVSLGREQFF
TRBV9,TRBD2,TRBJ2-5,.,TGTGCCAGCAGCGTAGGGGGACTAGCGGGAGTGGAGACCCAGTACTTC,CASSVGGLAGVETQYF
TRBV28,.,TRBJ1-5,.,TGTGCCAGCAGCACCCCAGGGGCGTATAGCAATCAGCCCCAGCATTTT,CASSTPGAYSNQPQHF
TRBV6-6,.,TRBJ2-1,.,TGTGCCAGCAGTTATAGGGGAGGAGACCCCAATGAGCAGTTCTTC,CASSYRGGDPNEQFF
TRBV28,.,TRBJ1-4,.,TGTGCCAGCAGTTCCCCGTCCGGCGGTGCAACTAATGAAAAACTGTTTTTT,CASSSPSGGATNEKLFF
TRBV19,.,TRBJ2-1,few,TGTGCCAGTACCGACTCGCAAAAACGGAATGAGCAGTTCTTC,CASTDSQKRNEQFF
TRBV7-2,.,TRBJ2-7,.,TGTGCCAGCAGCTCGGGACCGATTATTTACGAGCAGTACTTC,CASSSGPIIYEQYF